This T cell receptor beta chain was retrieved from a study of graft-versus-host responses after intestinal transplantation. Across the study: Recipients received multivisceral, liver-intestinal, or isolated intestinal transplants. Recipients across the board were started on anti-thymocyte globulin induction, then kept on tacrolimus and steroids for 2 to 4 years. Findings of the study overall: Allografts from individuals with graft-donor T cell macrochimerism displayed high graft-versus-host to host-versus-graft clonal ratios. Recipient marrow contained GvH clones, some of which appeared first in ileum or blood.

Remarks on this clone: Its target is not known.

Germline-derived CDR1 and CDR2 are SGHVS and FNYEAQ. V gave up 4 bases and J gave up 4 bases; unmatched junction bases: 7. The CDR3 consists of 15 residues. Some clones are missing from TCRdb's copy, which holds only in-frame ones; the method was immunoSEQ multiplex PCR. The table shows 15,000 to 20,000 clones, with 82% occurring only once. Material: PBMCs, obtained 14 days after transplant. The chain is built from TRBV7-6 and TRBJ1-2; TRBD1 matches at 9 bases. This clonotype originated in a human patient who received an intestinal transplant, so some T cells may come from the graft donor. CDR3 nucleotide sequence: TGTGCCAGCAGCTCGGACAGGGGTACCTTCTATGGCTACACCTTC. It yields the protein CASSSDRGTFYGYTF.